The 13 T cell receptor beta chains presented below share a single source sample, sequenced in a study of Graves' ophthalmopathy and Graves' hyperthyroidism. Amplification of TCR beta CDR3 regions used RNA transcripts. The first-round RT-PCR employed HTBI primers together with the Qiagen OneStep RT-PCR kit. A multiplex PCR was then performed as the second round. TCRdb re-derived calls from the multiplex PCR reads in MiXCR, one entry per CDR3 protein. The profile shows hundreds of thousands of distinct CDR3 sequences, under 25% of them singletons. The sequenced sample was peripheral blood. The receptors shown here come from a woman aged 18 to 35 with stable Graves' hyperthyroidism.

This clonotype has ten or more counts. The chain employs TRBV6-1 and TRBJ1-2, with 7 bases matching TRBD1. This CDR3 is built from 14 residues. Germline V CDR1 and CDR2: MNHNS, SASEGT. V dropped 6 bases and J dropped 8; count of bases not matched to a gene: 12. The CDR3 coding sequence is TGTGCCAGCAGAATACAGGGGTCCTTGGGCGGCTACACCTTC. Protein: CASRIQGSLGGYTF.

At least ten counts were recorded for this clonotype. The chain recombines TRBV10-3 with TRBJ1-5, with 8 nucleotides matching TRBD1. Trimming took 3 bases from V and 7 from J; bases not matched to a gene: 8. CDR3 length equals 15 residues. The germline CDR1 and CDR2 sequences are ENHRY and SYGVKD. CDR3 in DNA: TGTGCCATCAGTGACCCAGGGGGCCCCGGGCAGCCCCAGCATTTT. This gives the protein CAISDPGGPGQPQHF.

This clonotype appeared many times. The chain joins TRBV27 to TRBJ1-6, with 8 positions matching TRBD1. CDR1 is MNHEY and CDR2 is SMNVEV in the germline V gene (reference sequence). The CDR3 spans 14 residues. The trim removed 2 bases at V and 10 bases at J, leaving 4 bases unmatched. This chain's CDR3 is CASSLNRGGSPLHF. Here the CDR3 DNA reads TGTGCCAGCAGTTTAAACAGGGGGGGCTCACCCCTCCACTTT.

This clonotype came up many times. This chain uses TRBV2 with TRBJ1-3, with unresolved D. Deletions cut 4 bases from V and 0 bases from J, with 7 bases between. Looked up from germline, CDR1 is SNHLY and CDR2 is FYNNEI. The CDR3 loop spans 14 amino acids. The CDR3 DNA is TGTGCCAGCAGTGTCTACGTCTCTGGAAACACCATATATTTT. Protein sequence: CASSVYVSGNTIYF.

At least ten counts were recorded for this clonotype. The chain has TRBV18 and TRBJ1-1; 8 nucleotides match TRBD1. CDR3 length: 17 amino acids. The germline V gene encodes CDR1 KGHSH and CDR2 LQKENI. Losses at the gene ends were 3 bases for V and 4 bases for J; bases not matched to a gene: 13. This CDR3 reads CASSPSGQDDQGTEAFF. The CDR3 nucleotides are TGTGCCAGCTCACCTTCGGGACAGGACGACCAGGGCACTGAAGCTTTCTTT.

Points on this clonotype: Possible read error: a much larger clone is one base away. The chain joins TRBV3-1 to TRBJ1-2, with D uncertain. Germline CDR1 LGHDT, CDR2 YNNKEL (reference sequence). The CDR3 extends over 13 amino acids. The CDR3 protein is CASSQAMNYGYAF. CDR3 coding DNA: TGTGCCAGCAGCCAAGCTATGAACTATGGCTACGCCTTC.

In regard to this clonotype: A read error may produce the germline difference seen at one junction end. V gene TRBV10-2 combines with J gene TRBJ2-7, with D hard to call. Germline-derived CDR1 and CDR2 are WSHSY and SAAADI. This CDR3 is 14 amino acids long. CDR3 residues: CASSVSKWGYDQYF. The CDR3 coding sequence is TGCGCCAGCAGTGTATCCAAATGGGGATACGATCAGTACTTC.

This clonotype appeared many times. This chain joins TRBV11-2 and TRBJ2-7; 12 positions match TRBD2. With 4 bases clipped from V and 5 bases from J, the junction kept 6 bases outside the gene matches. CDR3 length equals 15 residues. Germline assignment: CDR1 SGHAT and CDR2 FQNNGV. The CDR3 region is CASSSTRTSGDEQYF. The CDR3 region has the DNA TGTGCCAGCAGCTCTACCCGGACTAGCGGGGACGAGCAGTACTTC.

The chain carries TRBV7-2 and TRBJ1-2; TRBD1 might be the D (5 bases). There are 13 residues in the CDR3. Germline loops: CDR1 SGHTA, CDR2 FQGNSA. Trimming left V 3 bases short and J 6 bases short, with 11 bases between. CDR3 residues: CASSLSRDHGYTF. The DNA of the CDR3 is TGTGCCAGCAGCTTGAGCAGGGATCATGGCTACACCTTC. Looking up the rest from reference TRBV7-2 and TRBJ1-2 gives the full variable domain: GAGVSQSPSNKVTEKGKDVELRCDPISGHTALYWYRQSLGQGLEFLIYFQGNSAPDKSGLPSDRFSAERTGGSVSTLTIQRTQQEDSAVYLCASSLSRDHGYTFGSGTRLTVV.

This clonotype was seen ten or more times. DNA for the CDR3: TGCAGTGCTAGACCGGGTCTAGCGGGAGTGTTAACCGAGCAGTACTTC. It encodes CSARPGLAGVLTEQYF. The gene calls are TRBV20-1 and TRBJ2-7, with 10 nucleotides matching TRBD2. Germline-derived CDR1 and CDR2 are DFQATT and SNEGSKA (reference sequence). The CDR3 covers 16 residues. The J segment lost 6 bases and the V segment lost 2 bases, leaving 13 bases of the junction unmatched.

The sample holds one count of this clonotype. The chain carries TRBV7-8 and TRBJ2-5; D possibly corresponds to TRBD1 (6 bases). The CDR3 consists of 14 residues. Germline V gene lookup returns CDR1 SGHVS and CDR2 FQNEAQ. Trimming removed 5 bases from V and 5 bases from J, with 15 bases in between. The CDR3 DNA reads TGTGCCAGCAGCGCAATGGGGGCCAGGGAGACCCAGTACTTC. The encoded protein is CASSAMGARETQYF.

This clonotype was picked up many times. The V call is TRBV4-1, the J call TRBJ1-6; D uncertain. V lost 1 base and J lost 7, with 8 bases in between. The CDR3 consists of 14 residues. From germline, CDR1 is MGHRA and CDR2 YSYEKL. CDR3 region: CASSQGTDNSPLHF. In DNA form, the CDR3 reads TGCGCCAGCAGCCAAGGGACCGACAATTCACCCCTCCACTTT.

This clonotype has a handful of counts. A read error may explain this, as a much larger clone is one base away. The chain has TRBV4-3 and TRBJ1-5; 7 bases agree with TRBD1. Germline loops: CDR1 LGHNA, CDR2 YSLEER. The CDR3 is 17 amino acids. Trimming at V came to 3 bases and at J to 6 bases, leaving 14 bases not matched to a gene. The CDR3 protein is CASSHDLDRVLVQPQHF. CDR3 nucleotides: TGCGCCAGCAGCCACGATCTTGACAGGGTTTTGGTTCAGCCCCAGCATTTT.